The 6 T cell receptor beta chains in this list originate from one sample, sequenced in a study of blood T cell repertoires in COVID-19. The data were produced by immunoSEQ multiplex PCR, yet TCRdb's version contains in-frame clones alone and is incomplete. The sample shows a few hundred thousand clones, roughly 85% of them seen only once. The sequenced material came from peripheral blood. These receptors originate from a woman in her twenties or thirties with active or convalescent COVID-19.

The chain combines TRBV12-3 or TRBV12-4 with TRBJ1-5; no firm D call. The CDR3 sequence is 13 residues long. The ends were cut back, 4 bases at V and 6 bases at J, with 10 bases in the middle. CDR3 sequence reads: CASSSQAGQPQHF. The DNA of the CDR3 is TGTGCCAGCAGTTCCCAAGCAGGTCAGCCCCAGCATTTT.

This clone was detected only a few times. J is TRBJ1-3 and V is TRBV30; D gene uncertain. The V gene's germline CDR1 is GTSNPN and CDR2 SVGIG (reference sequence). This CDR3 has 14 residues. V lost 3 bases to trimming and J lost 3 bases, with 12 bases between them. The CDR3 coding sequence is TGTGCCTGGAGGTTCCGCGAGTATGGAAACACCATATATTTT. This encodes CAWRFREYGNTIYF.

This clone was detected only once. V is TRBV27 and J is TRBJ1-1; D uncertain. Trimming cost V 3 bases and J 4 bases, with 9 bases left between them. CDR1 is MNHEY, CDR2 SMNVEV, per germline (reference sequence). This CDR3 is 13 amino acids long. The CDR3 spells CASSFGKGTEAFF. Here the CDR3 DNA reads TGTGCCAGCAGTTTCGGGAAGGGCACTGAAGCTTTCTTT.

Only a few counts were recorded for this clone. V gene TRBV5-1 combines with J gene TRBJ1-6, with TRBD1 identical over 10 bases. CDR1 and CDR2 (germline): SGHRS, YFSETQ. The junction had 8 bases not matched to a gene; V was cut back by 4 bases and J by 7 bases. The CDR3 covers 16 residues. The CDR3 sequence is CASSLDRGLDNSPLHF. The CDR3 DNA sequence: TGCGCCAGCAGCCTCGACAGGGGGCTCGACAATTCACCCCTCCACTTT.

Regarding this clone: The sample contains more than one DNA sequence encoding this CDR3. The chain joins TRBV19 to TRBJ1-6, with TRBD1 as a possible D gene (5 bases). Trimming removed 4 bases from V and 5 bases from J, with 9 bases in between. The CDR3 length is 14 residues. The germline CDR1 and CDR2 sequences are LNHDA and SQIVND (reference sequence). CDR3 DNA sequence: TGTGCCAGTAGTACTACAGGAAATAATTCACCCCTCCACTTT. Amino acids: CASSTTGNNSPLHF.

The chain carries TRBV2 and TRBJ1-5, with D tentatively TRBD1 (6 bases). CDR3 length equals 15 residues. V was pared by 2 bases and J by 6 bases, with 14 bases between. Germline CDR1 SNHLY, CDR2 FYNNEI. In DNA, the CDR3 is TGTGCCAGCAGTGAACAGCAGGGGAACGGTCAGCCCCAGCATTTT. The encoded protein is CASSEQQGNGQPQHF.